A single T cell receptor beta chain is shown here with its context. The sample comes from a study of control samples from healthy donors and cancer patients. Data came from immunoSEQ multiplex PCR; TCRdb stores just in-frame clones and leaves some out. The table lists about 120,000 clones, over 90% of them singletons. Trimming left V 6 bases short and J 2 bases short, with 11 bases between. CDR3 length equals 14 residues. Germline-derived CDR1 and CDR2 are KGHSH and LQKENI. The sample comprised blood. The receptor comes from a man aged 30 to 45 in good health. This chain uses TRBV18 with TRBJ1-5; D possibly corresponds to TRBD1 (5 bases). CDR3 protein: CASSRKGGNQPQHF. The DNA for the CDR3 is TGTGCCAGCTCTCGAAAAGGGGGCAATCAGCCCCAGCATTTT.